One and the same sample provided the 17 T cell receptor beta chains below, sequenced in a study of T cells in Graves' hyperthyroidism and ophthalmopathy. TCR beta CDR3 regions were amplified from RNA. With the HTBI primer set, the TCR CDR3 went through a first round of RT-PCR. MiXCR was run by TCRdb on the multiplex PCR reads, yielding one entry per CDR3 protein. The data show about 640,000 distinct CDR3 sequences, less than 25% seen once. Sequenced: blood. Receptors were obtained from a man under 40 with Graves' ophthalmopathy.

This clonotype was counted at least ten times. This rearrangement joins TRBV5-1 to TRBJ2-1; D is unclear. V was trimmed by 2 bases and J by 8 bases, leaving 11 bases between them. The CDR3 length is 13 residues. Germline CDR1 reads SGHRS; CDR2 reads YFSETQ. The CDR3 here is CASSLKDGDEQFF. CDR3 coding DNA: TGCGCCAGCAGCTTAAAGGATGGGGATGAGCAGTTCTTC. Based on the CDR3 plus reference TRBV5-1 and TRBJ2-1, the full variable domain is KAGVTQTPRYLIKTRGQQVTLSCSPISGHRSVSWYQQTPGQGLQFLFEYFSETQRNKGNFPGRFSGRQFSNSRSEMNVSTLELGDSALYLCASSLKDGDEQFFGPGTRLTVL.

This clonotype was counted a few times. The chain combines TRBV5-1 with TRBJ1-1; D remains unclear. The CDR3 contains 13 residues. Trimming cost V 3 bases and J 3 bases, with 9 bases left between them. Germline CDR1 is SGHRS and CDR2 is YFSETQ. The CDR3: CASSSPMDTEAFF. The CDR3 nucleotides read TGCGCCAGCAGCTCCCCAATGGACACTGAAGCTTTCTTT.

The table lists this clonotype with a few counts. The chain combines TRBV2 with TRBJ1-2, with D possibly matching TRBD1 (5 bases). The germline V gene has CDR1 SNHLY and CDR2 FYNNEI. The CDR3 is 15 residues long. The V end was cut by 6 bases, the J end by 1 base, with 15 bases between. CDR3 bases: TGTGCCAGCAGGGATGGGACTATTGGTAACTATGGCTACACCTTC. This translates into CASRDGTIGNYGYTF.

This clonotype was found a few times. The J gene is TRBJ1-1, the V gene TRBV18, with TRBD1 as a possible D gene (6 bases). Germline V lookup: CDR1 KGHSH, CDR2 LQKENI. This CDR3 has 17 residues. The V end lost 1 base, the J end lost 1 base, and 16 bases lay between the germline ends. CDR3 DNA sequence: TGTGCCAGCTCACCACTGGTATCAGGGGAGGGGAACACTGAAGCTTTCTTT. Translating gives CASSPLVSGEGNTEAFF.

The rearrangement links TRBV15 to TRBJ2-5; 10 bases agree with TRBD1. The V and J ends lost 5 bases and 5 bases, in that order; junction bases with no gene match: 11. Germline V gene lookup returns CDR1 LNHNV and CDR2 YYDKDF (reference sequence). The length of the CDR3 is 16 residues. CDR3 coding DNA: TGTGCCACCAGCCGTCAAAGACAGGGGGCAGACGAGACCCAGTACTTC. The encoded protein is CATSRQRQGADETQYF.

This clonotype was seen only a few times. The chain couples TRBV10-1 to TRBJ2-5; 8 bases map to TRBD1. V was pared by 6 bases and J by 5 bases, with 14 bases of the junction left unmatched. Germline V gene lookup returns CDR1 WNHNN and CDR2 SYGVQD (reference sequence). The CDR3 loop spans 16 amino acids. In nucleotides, the CDR3 is TGCGCCAGCAGCGCGATTTGGACAGGGAGTGGGGAGACCCAGTACTTC. It encodes CASSAIWTGSGETQYF.

At least ten counts were recorded for this clonotype. The CDR3 sequence is CASSQRTGNEKLFF. Here the CDR3 DNA reads TGTGCCAGCAGCCAACGGACAGGGAACGAAAAACTGTTTTTT. The rearrangement uses TRBV3-1 and TRBJ1-4, with 8 bases identical to TRBD1. Germline V CDR1 and CDR2: LGHDT, YNNKEL (reference sequence). CDR3 length equals 14 residues. The ends lost 2 bases at V and 8 bases at J; junction bases unmatched: 4.

The J gene is TRBJ2-2, the V gene TRBV7-2, with TRBD2 identical over 14 bases. Germline V gene lookup returns CDR1 SGHTA and CDR2 FQGNSA. The trim removed 9 bases at V and 5 bases at J, leaving 11 bases unmatched. The CDR3 has 17 residues. CDR3 DNA: TGTGCCAGTCGTCCGGGACTAGCGGGAGTTTGGACCGGGGAGCTGTTTTTT. This sequence encodes CASRPGLAGVWTGELFF.

Many counts were recorded for this clonotype. V is TRBV2 and J is TRBJ2-1, with a possible D match to TRBD1 (8 bases). CDR3 length equals 16 residues. Trimming removed 6 bases from V and 3 bases from J, with 18 bases in between. The germline V gene encodes CDR1 SNHLY and CDR2 FYNNEI. CDR3 in amino acids: CASRKGRDRYYNEQFF. In DNA form, the CDR3 reads TGTGCCAGCAGGAAGGGGAGGGACAGGTACTACAATGAGCAGTTCTTC.

The chain is built from TRBV10-3 and TRBJ2-2; D call uncertain. V was trimmed by 6 bases and J by 1 base, leaving 9 bases between them. Germline V lookup: CDR1 ENHRY, CDR2 SYGVKD. The CDR3 is 14 amino acids. The DNA of the CDR3 is TGTGCCATCAGCTCGAGAGGGAACACCGGGGAGCTGTTTTTT. This codes for CAISSRGNTGELFF.

Concerning this clonotype: This may arise from a read error, as a much more abundant clone is one base away. The rearrangement joins TRBV11-2 to TRBJ1-1; D may be TRBD1 (6 bases). The CDR3 loop spans 14 amino acids. Germline CDR1 reads SGHAT; CDR2 reads FQNNGV. Trimming cost V 5 bases and J 1 base, with 11 bases left between them. DNA of the CDR3: TGTGCCAGCAGCGCGTCCAGGGGGAACACTGAAGCTTTCTTT. Protein: CASSASRGNTEAFF.

J is TRBJ2-7 and V is TRBV3-1; 10 bases match TRBD2. After removal of 0 bases from V and 4 bases from J, the junction contained 6 bases not matched to a gene. Germline V gives CDR1 LGHDT, CDR2 YNNKEL (reference sequence). The CDR3 spans 16 residues. The CDR3 region is CASSQDFLAGEYEQYF. CDR3 bases: TGTGCCAGCAGCCAAGATTTTCTAGCGGGAGAATACGAGCAGTACTTC.

This clonotype was detected a few times. V usage is TRBV12-3 or TRBV12-4 and J usage is TRBJ1-2; 7 nucleotides align to TRBD1. The V gene end was trimmed by 1 base and the J gene end by 8 bases; junction bases not matched to a gene: 4. The CDR3 consists of 13 residues. The CDR3 DNA sequence: TGTGCCAGCAGTTTAGAGGGGGCCGGGGGCTACACCTTC. Its translation is CASSLEGAGGYTF.

J is TRBJ2-7 and V is TRBV7-2; TRBD2 matches 10 bases. The ends lost 5 bases at V and 3 bases at J; junction bases unmatched: 10. Germline CDR1 reads SGHTA; CDR2 reads FQGNSA. The CDR3 is 16 residues long. The CDR3 region is CASSKLAGVSLYEQYF. The DNA for the CDR3 is TGTGCCAGCAGCAAGCTAGCGGGAGTTAGTCTCTACGAGCAGTACTTC.

This clonotype was seen at least ten times. The CDR3 coding sequence is TGCAGTGCTTTAGCGGGAAAAGAGACCCAGTACTTC. Its protein product is CSALAGKETQYF. V and J are TRBV20-1 and TRBJ2-5; 8 bases match TRBD2. J gave up 3 bases and V 5 bases, and 2 bases lay outside the gene matches. The V gene's germline CDR1 is DFQATT and CDR2 SNEGSKA (reference sequence). The CDR3 runs 12 residues.

The chain combines TRBV7-3 with TRBJ2-6; 11 bases fit TRBD1. V dropped 4 bases and J dropped 4; count of bases not matched to a gene: 6. Germline V CDR1 and CDR2: SGHTA, FQGTGA. CDR3 length: 17 amino acids. The CDR3 protein is CASSSRTGGAGANVLTF. The CDR3 DNA is TGTGCCAGCAGCTCCCGGACAGGGGGCGCCGGGGCCAACGTCCTGACTTTC.

Many counts were recorded for this clonotype. The V gene is TRBV28, the J gene TRBJ2-7; TRBD1 matches at 10 bases. This CDR3 is 13 amino acids long. CDR1 is MDHEN and CDR2 is SYDVKM in the germline V gene. V shed 7 bases and J 7 bases; nucleotides not matched to a gene: 7. The DNA of the CDR3 is TGTGCCAGCACGGGACAGGGGTTTAGGGAGCAGTACTTC. Translated: CASTGQGFREQYF.